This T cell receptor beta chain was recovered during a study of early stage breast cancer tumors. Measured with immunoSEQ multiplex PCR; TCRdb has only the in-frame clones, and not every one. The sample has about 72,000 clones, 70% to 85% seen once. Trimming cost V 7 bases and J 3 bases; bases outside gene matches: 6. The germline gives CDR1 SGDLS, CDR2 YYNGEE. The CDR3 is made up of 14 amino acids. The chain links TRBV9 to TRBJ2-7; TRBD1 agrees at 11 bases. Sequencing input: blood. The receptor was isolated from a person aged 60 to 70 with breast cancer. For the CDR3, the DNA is TGTGCCAGCGGCTCCGGGACAGGGGGCTACGAGCAGTACTTC. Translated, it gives CASGSGTGGYEQYF.